These T cell receptor beta chains were read from a single sample in a study of CD4 T cells in relation to SARS-CoV-2 and coronaviruses. Clones were read by immunoSEQ multiplex PCR, and TCRdb kept only the in-frame ones, dropping some. The top ten hold around 13% of the sample, which has about 23,000 clones, 70% to 80% seen once. Their target antigens are unknown. Sequencing was carried out using CD4+ T cells from PBMCs, cultured in vitro. All receptors come from a human donor in good health. The CDR3 runs from the conserved cysteine through the conserved F or W. D genes are given only for firm matches. Clone size, where shown, is once, few, many, or a class for clones that have expanded.

d_call,clone_size,j_call,v_call,cdr3_aa,cdr3_nt
NA,NA,TRBJ2-7,TRBV30,CAWSADYHEQYF,TGTGCCTGGAGTGCGGACTATCACGAGCAGTACTTC
NA,NA,TRBJ2-7,TRBV5-8,CASSLFGSSYEQYF,TGTGCCAGCAGCTTATTTGGCAGCTCCTACGAGCAGTACTTC
TRBD1,NA,TRBJ1-3,TRBV19,CASTRTGNIYPGNTIYF,TGTGCCAGTACCCGGACAGGGAACATTTACCCTGGAAACACCATATATTTT
NA,few,TRBJ1-1,TRBV14,CASSQWKDTEAFF,TGTGCCAGCAGCCAATGGAAAGACACTGAAGCTTTCTTT
NA,NA,TRBJ2-1,TRBV5-6,CASSRLEGWNEQFF,TGTGCCAGCAGTAGACTTGAGGGATGGAATGAGCAGTTCTTC
TRBD2,NA,TRBJ2-7,TRBV4-2,CASSQDYRGRYYEQYF,TGTGCCAGCAGCCAAGACTACCGCGGGAGATACTACGAGCAGTACTTC
NA,NA,TRBJ2-7,TRBV5-1,CASRGIGEQYF,TGCGCCAGCAGAGGGATAGGGGAGCAGTACTTC
NA,NA,TRBJ1-5,TRBV30,CAWSQSNQPQHF,TGTGCCTGGAGTCAAAGCAATCAGCCCCAGCATTTT
NA,few,TRBJ1-6,TRBV21-1,CASSKVETGCNSPLHF,TGTGCCAGCAGCAAAGTGGAGACAGGGTGCAATTCACCCCTCCACTTT
TRBD2,NA,TRBJ2-2,TRBV6-5,CASSYASGQNTGELFF,TGTGCCAGCAGTTACGCTAGCGGACAGAACACCGGGGAGCTGTTTTTT
NA,NA,TRBJ2-7,TRBV3-1/TRBV3-2,CASSLRGGISYEQYF,TGTGCCAGCAGCCTCAGGGGAGGGATCTCCTACGAGCAGTACTTC
NA,NA,TRBJ1-3,TRBV3-1/TRBV3-2,CASSQGERRATIYF,TGTGCCAGCAGCCAAGGGGAGCGCCGGGCCACCATATATTTT
NA,NA,TRBJ2-2,TRBV10-3,CAISASGNTGELFF,TGTGCCATCTCCGCAAGCGGGAACACCGGGGAGCTGTTTTTT
TRBD1,NA,TRBJ1-5,TRBV28,CASRSTGEGNQPQHF,TGTGCCAGCAGGTCTACAGGGGAAGGCAATCAGCCCCAGCATTTT
TRBD2,NA,TRBJ2-5,TRBV11-2,CASSSGGARGRETQYF,TGTGCCAGCAGCTCGGGGGGGGCCCGGGGTAGGGAGACCCAGTACTTC
NA,NA,TRBJ2-3,TRBV19,CASRLDLSTDTQYF,TGTGCCAGCCGACTAGACCTGAGCACAGATACGCAGTATTTT
TRBD1,few,TRBJ2-5,TRBV7-9,CASSLSGGRQETQYF,TGTGCCAGCAGCTTATCAGGGGGCCGCCAAGAGACCCAGTACTTC
TRBD2,NA,TRBJ2-7,TRBV19,CASSRGTSGRAMMREQYF,TGTGCCAGTAGTCGGGGGACTAGCGGGAGGGCCATGATGCGGGAGCAGTACTTC
TRBD1,NA,TRBJ1-3,TRBV2,CASSRDSGNTIYF,TGTGCCAGCAGCAGGGACAGCGGAAACACCATATATTTT
NA,NA,TRBJ1-2,TRBV20-1,CSASLPGNYGYTF,TGCAGTGCTAGTTTGCCAGGGAACTATGGCTACACCTTC
TRBD2,NA,TRBJ2-1,TRBV7-3,CASSGLAAYNEQFF,TGTGCCAGCAGTGGACTAGCGGCTTACAATGAGCAGTTCTTC
NA,NA,TRBJ1-2,TRBV19,CASSIVFGANYGYTF,TGTGCCAGTAGTATAGTATTCGGAGCTAACTATGGCTACACCTTC
NA,NA,TRBJ1-2,TRBV12-3/TRBV12-4,CASSRGRHYTF,TGTGCCAGCAGCCGAGGTCGGCACTACACCTTC
NA,NA,TRBJ2-7,TRBV5-6,CASSFQGGEQYF,TGTGCCAGCAGCTTTCAGGGTGGCGAGCAGTACTTC
TRBD1,NA,TRBJ2-7,TRBV12-3/TRBV12-4,CASAQGFYEQYF,TGTGCCAGCGCACAGGGGTTCTACGAGCAGTACTTC
NA,NA,TRBJ1-1,TRBV2,CASRGTDENTEAFF,TGTGCCAGCAGGGGGACGGACGAAAACACTGAAGCTTTCTTT
NA,NA,TRBJ2-1,TRBV5-1,CASSLNNEQFF,TGCGCCAGCAGCTTGAACAATGAGCAGTTCTTC
NA,NA,TRBJ1-2,TRBV19,CASSRTPHGGYTF,TGTGCCAGTAGTAGGACGCCCCATGGTGGCTACACCTTC
NA,NA,TRBJ1-4,TRBV25-1,CASRHEKLFF,TGTGCCAGCAGACATGAAAAACTGTTTTTT